The T cell receptor (beta chain) under discussion was sequenced for a study of patients and donors after allogeneic stem cell transplantation. TCRdb reanalysed the RT-PCR reads using MiXCR and keeps one entry per CDR3 protein. The table shows some 230,000 distinct CDR3 sequences, with over 12% occurring only once. This receptor was taken from a human donor who was either an allogeneic HSCT recipient or a stem cell or donor lymphocyte infusion donor (not recorded which). It is not recorded whose cells these are; they may come from a transplant donor. Sequenced input: blood, either unsorted or a sorted T cell fraction (not recorded which).

Here the CDR3 DNA reads TGTGCCACCAGTGATTTAGAAGAGACCCAGTACTTC. Translation: CATSDLEETQYF. V is TRBV24-1 and J is TRBJ2-5; D call uncertain. Germline CDR1 reads KGHDR; CDR2 reads SFDVKD. The germline V and J ends were trimmed by 1 base and 3 bases, with 2 bases remaining between them. The CDR3 consists of 12 residues.